The T cell receptor (beta chain) described here comes from a study of blood T cell repertoires in COVID-19. Methods used by the authors: Reference gene primer amplification gave nucleated cell count estimates. Sequenced by immunoSEQ multiplex PCR; TCRdb stores in-frame clones only, minus some. That table supplies the V and J calls and clone size; D and trimming were determined from the DNA. The table includes 450,000 or so clones, approximately 89% detected once. Followed longitudinally, the Seattle patients had been enrolled during active infection. V dropped 5 bases and J dropped 11 bases, with 15 bases sitting between them. The CDR3 is 12 residues long.

Sequencing was performed on peripheral blood. The chain recombines TRBV12-3 or TRBV12-4 with TRBJ1-1, with D unclear. This clonotype originated in a man aged 18 to 30 with COVID-19, enrolled during active disease. The CDR3 is CASSSEELKAFF. CDR3 nucleotide sequence: TGTGCCAGCAGTAGCGAGGAATTGAAGGCTTTCTTT.